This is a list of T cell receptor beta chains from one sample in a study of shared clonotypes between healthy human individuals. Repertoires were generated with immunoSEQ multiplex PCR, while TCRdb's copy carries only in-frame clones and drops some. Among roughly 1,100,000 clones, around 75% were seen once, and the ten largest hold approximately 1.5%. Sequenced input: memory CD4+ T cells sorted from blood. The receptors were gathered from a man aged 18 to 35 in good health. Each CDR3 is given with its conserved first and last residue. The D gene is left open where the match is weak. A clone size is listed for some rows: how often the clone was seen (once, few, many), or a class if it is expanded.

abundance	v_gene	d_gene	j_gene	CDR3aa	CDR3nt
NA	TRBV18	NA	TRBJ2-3	CASSPPGVSTQYF	TGTGCCAGCTCACCACCGGGGGTCTCTACGCAGTATTTT
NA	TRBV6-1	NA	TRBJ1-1	CASTRDLAGNTEAFF	TGTGCCAGCACCCGCGATCTCGCAGGGAACACTGAAGCTTTCTTT
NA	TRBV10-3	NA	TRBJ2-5	CAIRGRVTGGETQYF	TGTGCCATCCGGGGCAGGGTGACAGGCGGAGAGACCCAGTACTTC
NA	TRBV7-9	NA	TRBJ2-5	CASRGARGVGETQYF	TGTGCCAGCAGAGGGGCACGAGGGGTCGGAGAGACCCAGTACTTC
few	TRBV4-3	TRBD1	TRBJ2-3	CASSRDSNTDTQYF	TGCGCCAGTTCAAGGGACAGTAACACAGATACGCAGTATTTT
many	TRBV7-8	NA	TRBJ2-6	CASSLYMSSGANVLTF	TGTGCCAGCAGCTTATACATGAGCTCTGGGGCCAACGTCCTGACTTTC
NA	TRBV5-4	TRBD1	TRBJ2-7	CASSLDRGASQYF	TGTGCCAGCAGCTTGGACAGGGGCGCATCGCAGTACTTC
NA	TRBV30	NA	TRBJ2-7	CAWSPGQPAEQYF	TGTGCCTGGAGCCCGGGACAACCAGCCGAGCAGTACTTC
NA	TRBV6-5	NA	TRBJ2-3	CASRGDGTDTQYF	TGTGCCAGCAGAGGGGATGGCACAGATACGCAGTATTTT
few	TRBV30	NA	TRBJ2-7	CAWRPGTQRYEQYF	TGTGCCTGGAGGCCCGGGACCCAGAGATACGAGCAGTACTTC
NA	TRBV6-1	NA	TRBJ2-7	CASSLGVGSSYEQYF	TGTGCCAGCAGCCTAGGAGTTGGCAGCTCCTACGAGCAGTACTTC
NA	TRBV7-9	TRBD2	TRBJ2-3	CASSLSGLAGAGDTQYF	TGTGCCAGCAGCTTATCGGGACTAGCGGGAGCTGGAGATACGCAGTATTTT
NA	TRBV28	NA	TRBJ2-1	CATKQGVTGNEQFF	TGTGCCACCAAACAGGGTGTTACAGGCAATGAGCAGTTCTTC
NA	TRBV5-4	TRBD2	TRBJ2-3	CASSLGLAGGPFDTQYF	TGTGCCAGCAGCTTGGGACTAGCGGGAGGGCCCTTCGATACGCAGTATTTT
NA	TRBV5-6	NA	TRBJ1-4	CASSLLEPFNPTNEKLFF	TGTGCCAGCAGCTTGTTAGAGCCTTTCAATCCAACTAATGAAAAACTGTTTTTT
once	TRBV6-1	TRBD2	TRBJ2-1	CASTGGSSYNEQFF	TGTGCCAGCACGGGGGGGAGCTCCTACAATGAGCAGTTCTTC
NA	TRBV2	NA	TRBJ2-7	CASSLTNPTYEQYF	TGTGCCAGCAGTTTGACCAACCCCACTTACGAGCAGTACTTC
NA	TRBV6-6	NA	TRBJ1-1	CASSLGRTEAFF	TGTGCCAGCAGTCTCGGTAGGACTGAAGCTTTCTTT
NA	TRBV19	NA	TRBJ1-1	CASSRGAEAFF	TGTGCCAGTAGTCGCGGGGCTGAAGCTTTCTTT
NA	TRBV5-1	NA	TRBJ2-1	CASSLGWDNEQFF	TGCGCCAGCAGCTTGGGCTGGGACAATGAGCAGTTCTTC
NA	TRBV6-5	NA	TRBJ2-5	CASTDDKTGETQYF	TGTGCCAGCACTGATGACAAGACGGGAGAGACCCAGTACTTC
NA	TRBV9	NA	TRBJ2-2	CASSAPRSANTGELFF	TGTGCCAGCAGCGCCCCACGGAGCGCGAACACCGGGGAGCTGTTTTTT
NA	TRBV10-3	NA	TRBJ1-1	CAISGRGWGTEAFF	TGTGCCATCAGCGGCAGGGGCTGGGGCACTGAAGCTTTCTTT
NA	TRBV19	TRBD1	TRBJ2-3	CASSIDRQGAADTQYF	TGTGCCAGTAGTATAGATAGGCAGGGGGCCGCAGATACGCAGTATTTT
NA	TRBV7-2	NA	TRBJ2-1	CASSLVGNEQFF	TGTGCCAGCAGCTTAGTAGGCAATGAGCAGTTCTTC
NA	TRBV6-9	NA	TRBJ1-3	CASSYSSLDSGNTIYF	TGTGCCAGCAGTTATTCGTCACTGGACTCTGGAAACACCATATATTTT
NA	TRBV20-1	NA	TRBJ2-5	CSANSAETQYF	TGCAGTGCTAATTCGGCTGAGACCCAGTACTTC
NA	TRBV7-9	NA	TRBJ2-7	CASSLALRETGYEQYF	TGTGCCAGCAGCTTAGCGCTCCGGGAGACGGGCTACGAGCAGTACTTC
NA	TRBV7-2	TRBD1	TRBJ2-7	CASSSQGALEQYF	TGTGCCAGCAGCTCGCAGGGGGCGCTTGAGCAGTACTTC
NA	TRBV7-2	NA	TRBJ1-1	CASSPLGRQNTEAFF	TGTGCCAGCAGCCCGTTGGGACGCCAGAACACTGAAGCTTTCTTT
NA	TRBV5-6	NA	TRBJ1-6	CASSLGKGGSSYNSPLHF	TGTGCCAGCAGCTTGGGCAAAGGGGGAAGCTCCTATAATTCACCCCTCCACTTT
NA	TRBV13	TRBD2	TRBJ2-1	CASSLGLAGGLYNEQFF	TGTGCCAGCAGCTTAGGGCTAGCGGGGGGGCTTTACAATGAGCAGTTCTTC
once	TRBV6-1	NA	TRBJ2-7	CASRSRGRTYEQYF	TGTGCCAGCAGGAGTCGGGGACGAACCTACGAGCAGTACTTC
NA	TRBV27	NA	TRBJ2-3	CASSLSGLRTDTQYF	TGTGCCAGCAGTCTTTCCGGCCTCCGCACAGATACGCAGTATTTT
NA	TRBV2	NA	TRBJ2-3	CASTIADTQYF	TGTGCCAGCACTATCGCAGATACGCAGTATTTT
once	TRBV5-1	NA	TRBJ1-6	CASSLEGLDHNSPLHF	TGCGCCAGCAGCTTGGAAGGACTCGACCATAATTCACCCCTCCACTTT
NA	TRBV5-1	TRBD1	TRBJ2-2	CASGQDTIGELFF	TGCGCCAGCGGACAGGATACGATCGGGGAGCTGTTTTTT
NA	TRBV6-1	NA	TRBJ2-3	CASSGIGTLYTQYF	TGTGCCAGCAGTGGGATCGGAACTCTGTATACGCAGTATTTT
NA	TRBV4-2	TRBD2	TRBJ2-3	CASSLTFGGGAPDTQYF	TGTGCCAGCAGCCTAACGTTTGGCGGGGGGGCCCCAGATACGCAGTATTTT
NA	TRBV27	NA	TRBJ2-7	CASSPYRLAGAKYEQYF	TGTGCCAGCAGTCCCTATAGACTCGCAGGGGCTAAATACGAGCAGTACTTC
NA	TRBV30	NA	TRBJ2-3	CAWSVLADTQYF	TGTGCCTGGAGTGTACTCGCAGATACGCAGTATTTT
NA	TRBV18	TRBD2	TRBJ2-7	CASSPRGTSGGPHEQYF	TGTGCCAGCTCACCACGAGGGACGAGCGGGGGGCCACACGAGCAGTACTTC
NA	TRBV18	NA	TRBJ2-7	CASSPSTPEQYF	TGTGCCAGCTCACCATCTACTCCCGAGCAGTACTTC